This TCR beta chain comes out of a study of blood T cell repertoires in COVID-19. Turning to the study itself: From the United States, Italy and Spain came samples of acute and convalescent COVID-19. The analysed material was cDNA or gDNA that came from T cells, B-cell-depleted T cells, or PBMCs.

This clone was recorded only once. The authors' processing: Using reference gene primer amplification, nucleated cell counts were estimated. Assay: immunoSEQ multiplex PCR; the TCRdb copy retains only in-frame clones and omits some. V and J calls and clone size are as listed in that table; D and trimming were resolved from the DNA. The sample lists around 700,000 clones, about 90% occurring once. Trimming pared 4 bases from V and 8 bases from J, leaving 8 bases between. Germline loops: CDR1 SQVTM, CDR2 ANQGSEA. The CDR3 runs 11 residues. The TCR comes from a woman in her late teens or twenties with acute or convalescent COVID-19. This sequence joins TRBV29-1 and TRBJ1-4; no firm D call. Sequencing used peripheral blood. Here the CDR3 DNA reads TGCAGCGTTGGTTATGGCGAAAAACTGTTTTTT. This encodes CSVGYGEKLFF.